The 30 T cell receptor beta chains below all came from one sample that was sequenced in a study of Graves' ophthalmopathy and Graves' hyperthyroidism. Using RNA transcripts, the TCR beta CDR3 regions were amplified. RT-PCR in the first round used HTBI primers; a second-round multiplex PCR followed. MiXCR, run by TCRdb on the multiplex PCR reads, gives a single entry per CDR3 protein. Of over 450,000 distinct CDR3 sequences in the sample, 13% to 15% were seen once. The sequenced sample was blood. Every receptor here comes from a woman aged 25 to 39 with Graves' ophthalmopathy.

In its sample, this clonotype was seen many times. The chain joins TRBV28 to TRBJ1-6; D is unresolved. The CDR3 covers 15 residues. The V and J ends lost 3 bases and 8 bases respectively, with 14 bases between them. Germline CDR1 is MDHEN and CDR2 is SYDVKM. This CDR3 is CASSFSAGVDSPLHF. CDR3 coding DNA: TGTGCCAGCAGTTTCTCGGCAGGAGTAGATTCACCCCTCCACTTT. Full variable domain (remainder filled in from reference TRBV28 and TRBJ1-6): DVKVTQSSRYLVKRTGEKVFLECVQDMDHENMFWYRQDPGLGLRLIYFSYDVKMKEKGDIPEGYSVSREKKERFSLILESASTNQTSMYLCASSFSAGVDSPLHFGNGTRLTVT.

The gene calls are TRBV6-1 and TRBJ1-2; 9 positions agree with TRBD1. In germline, CDR1 is MNHNS, CDR2 SASEGT. CDR3 length: 15 amino acids. V was clipped by 6 bases and J by 0 bases; unmatched bases: 5. CDR3 in amino acids: CASRRDRETNYGYTF. Written as DNA, the CDR3 is TGTGCCAGCAGACGGGACAGGGAGACTAACTATGGCTACACCTTC.

This chain links TRBV13 with TRBJ1-6; D remains ambiguous. The CDR3 loop spans 17 amino acids. V was trimmed by 2 bases and J by 12 bases, leaving 23 bases between them. Germline assignment: CDR1 PRHDT and CDR2 FYEKMQ (reference sequence). CDR3 bases: TGTGCCAGCAGCTTAACCCCGGTAGGTCTCCCCAAGCGACCCCTCCACTTT. As protein: CASSLTPVGLPKRPLHF.

This clonotype was seen ten or more times. V is TRBV20-1 and J is TRBJ1-1; D might be TRBD1 (6 bases). The CDR3 is 14 residues long. Germline V gene sequence: CDR1 DFQATT, CDR2 SNEGSKA (reference sequence). V was trimmed by 0 bases and J by 6 bases, leaving 14 bases between them. The CDR3 sequence: CSARDGGGVAEAFF. DNA for the CDR3: TGCAGTGCTAGAGATGGAGGGGGAGTTGCTGAAGCTTTCTTT.

This clonotype was seen ten or more times. CDR3 nucleotide sequence: TGCAGTGCTATTCGGGATCAAGAGACCCAGTACTTC. This codes for CSAIRDQETQYF. The V call is TRBV20-1, the J call TRBJ2-5; the D gene is possibly TRBD2 (5 bases). The ends were cut back, 4 bases at V and 2 bases at J, with 8 bases in the middle. The CDR3 runs 12 residues. Germline loops: CDR1 DFQATT, CDR2 SNEGSKA (reference sequence).

At least ten counts were recorded for this clonotype. V gene TRBV6-1 combines with J gene TRBJ2-7; TRBD1 agrees at 7 bases. The CDR3 runs 15 residues. The V segment lost 6 bases and the J segment 0 bases; nucleotides outside the gene matches: 8. Germline CDR1 reads MNHNS; CDR2 reads SASEGT. In DNA form, the CDR3 reads TGTGCCAGCAGAATACCGGGACAGATCTCCTACGAGCAGTACTTC. This encodes CASRIPGQISYEQYF.

This chain uses TRBV10-3 with TRBJ2-2; a possible D gene is TRBD2 (5 bases). Germline V gives CDR1 ENHRY, CDR2 SYGVKD. This CDR3 region has 15 residues. V lost 3 bases to trimming and J lost 2 bases, with 10 bases between them. The CDR3 nucleotides are TGTGCCATCAGTGATCCGGCTAGCAACACCGGGGAGCTGTTTTTT. It is translated as CAISDPASNTGELFF.

This clonotype was seen at least ten times. The chain employs TRBV7-6 and TRBJ2-2; 15 nucleotides match TRBD2. V shed 7 bases and J 5 bases; nucleotides not matched to a gene: 11. The CDR3 runs to 18 residues. Germline values: CDR1 SGHVS, CDR2 FNYEAQ. The CDR3 is CASTAGLAGGRSTGELFF. CDR3 sequence (DNA): TGTGCCAGCACCGCCGGACTAGCGGGGGGGCGAAGTACCGGGGAGCTGTTTTTT.

This clonotype showed up many times. The chain links TRBV2 to TRBJ1-5, with 7 bases aligning to TRBD1. CDR1 and CDR2 (germline): SNHLY, FYNNEI. The CDR3 covers 14 residues. V dropped 6 bases and J dropped 3; count of bases not matched to a gene: 5. The CDR3, as DNA: TGTGCCAGCAGGGTAGGACAGGTCAATCAGCCCCAGCATTTT. Translating gives CASRVGQVNQPQHF.

This clonotype was found many times. This chain connects TRBV6-1 to TRBJ1-2; no definite D call. V lost 1 base and J 4 bases, leaving 10 bases between the germline ends. This CDR3 comprises 14 residues. Germline V gene sequence: CDR1 MNHNS, CDR2 SASEGT. CDR3 DNA: TGTGCCAGCAGTGAAGGACAACGGTTCTATGGCTACACCTTC. Its translation: CASSEGQRFYGYTF.

The chain uses TRBV4-1 and TRBJ2-5; the D gene is possibly TRBD1 (5 bases). V dropped 1 base and J dropped 9 bases, with 9 bases sitting between them. The CDR3 length is 12 residues. Germline assignment: CDR1 MGHRA and CDR2 YSYEKL. The chain's CDR3 is CASSQAGSPQYF. In DNA form, the CDR3 reads TGCGCCAGCAGCCAAGCAGGGTCTCCCCAGTACTTC.

This clonotype was seen at least ten times. The chain links TRBV6-1 to TRBJ1-5, with D possibly TRBD1 on 5 matching bases. The V end was cut by 6 bases, the J end by 11 bases, with 29 bases between. Per germline, CDR1 MNHNS and CDR2 SASEGT. This CDR3 has 17 residues. Here the CDR3 DNA reads TGTGCCAGCAGACCACAGGAGTACAGAAGGGGCATAAGGGCCCAGCATTTT. Its translation: CASRPQEYRRGIRAQHF.

This chain's CDR3 is CASSRGQGSQETQYF. CDR3 DNA: TGTGCCAGCAGCCGGGGACAGGGGTCCCAAGAGACCCAGTACTTC. The chain carries TRBV9 and TRBJ2-5, with 10 positions matching TRBD1. The CDR3 is 15 amino acids. Looked up from germline, CDR1 is SGDLS and CDR2 is YYNGEE. Trimming cost V 4 bases and J 1 base; bases outside gene matches: 4.

This clonotype was seen a few times. This chain uses TRBV12-3 or TRBV12-4 with TRBJ2-5; D might be TRBD1 or TRBD2, each matching 5 bases. Trimming left V 0 bases short and J 1 base short, with 12 bases between. CDR3 length: 16 residues. The CDR3 reads CASSLAEVGVQETQYF. Written as DNA, the CDR3 is TGTGCCAGCAGTTTAGCGGAGGTAGGGGTCCAAGAGACCCAGTACTTC.

This clonotype was found many times. V and J are TRBV27 and TRBJ1-2; D gene uncertain. This CDR3 comprises 15 residues. Trimming stripped 2 bases from V and 0 bases from J, with 10 bases between. CDR1 is MNHEY, CDR2 SMNVEV, per germline (reference sequence). The CDR3 coding sequence is TGTGCCAGCAGTTTAAAGATGATGCCTAACTATGGCTACACCTTC. Translated, it gives CASSLKMMPNYGYTF.

This sequence joins TRBV28 and TRBJ2-7; TRBD2 matches 8 bases. V lost 3 bases to trimming and J lost 4 bases; unmatched junction nucleotides: 14. CDR1 and CDR2 (germline): MDHEN, SYDVKM. This CDR3 spans 17 amino acids. CDR3 nucleotide sequence: TGTGCCAGCAGTTTTGCGACCGGGGGGGGACCAAATTACGAGCAGTACTTC. Translating it yields CASSFATGGGPNYEQYF.

Remarks on this clonotype: A junction end diverges from the germline sequence, so it may reflect a read error. The chain links TRBV4-1 to TRBJ1-2; TRBD1 matches 9 bases. Germline V gene lookup returns CDR1 MGHRA and CDR2 YSYEKL. This CDR3 contains 15 residues. The CDR3, as DNA: TGCGCCAGCAGCCCCTATGGGACAGGGAGCTATGGCTACGCCTTC. Protein: CASSPYGTGSYGYAF.

The chain combines TRBV27 with TRBJ1-2; D might be TRBD1 (6 bases). CDR1 is MNHEY, CDR2 SMNVEV, per germline (reference sequence). The V gene lost 3 bases and the J gene lost 7 bases, with 12 bases spanning the gap. This CDR3 has 13 amino acids. The CDR3 here is CASSFSGTIGYTF. The DNA for the CDR3 is TGTGCCAGCAGTTTTTCAGGGACAATTGGCTACACCTTC.

There are many counts of this clonotype. J is TRBJ1-3 and V is TRBV12-5, with no clear D. The V gene's germline CDR1 is LGHNT and CDR2 FRNRAP. The V end lost 1 base, the J end lost 1 base, and 11 bases lay between the germline ends. The CDR3 loop spans 16 amino acids. The CDR3 is CASGLGHLGSGNTIYF. The DNA of the CDR3 is TGTGCTAGTGGTTTGGGCCACCTTGGGTCTGGAAACACCATATATTTT.

In regard to this clonotype: This may stem from a read error, because a much larger clone lies one nucleotide away. As the CDR3 is not closed by the conserved phenylalanine or tryptophan, this likely results from a read error. The chain couples TRBV19 to TRBJ2-2; 7 bases are shared with TRBD1. This CDR3 spans 18 amino acids. The ends lost 6 bases at V and 1 base at J; junction bases unmatched: 14. Germline CDR1 reads LNHDA; CDR2 reads SQIVND (reference sequence). The CDR3 region is CASSPPPRGPVNTGELFL. In DNA form, the CDR3 reads TGTGCCAGTAGCCCACCCCCTAGGGGGCCGGTGAACACCGGGGAGCTGTTTTTG.

The gene calls are TRBV6-5 and TRBJ2-5; 14 positions match TRBD2. The CDR3 sequence is 16 residues long. The germline V gene encodes CDR1 MNHEY and CDR2 SVGAGI. V was pared by 2 bases and J by 4 bases, with 3 bases of the junction left unmatched. CDR3 nucleotide sequence: TGTGCCAGCAGTTACGGGACTAGCGGGAGTGTAGAGACCCAGTACTTC. Amino acids: CASSYGTSGSVETQYF.

The sample holds many counts of this clonotype. This chain uses TRBV29-1 with TRBJ1-1; D unclear. CDR1 and CDR2 (germline): SQVTM, ANQGSEA. Trimming stripped 2 bases from V and 5 bases from J, with 9 bases between. This CDR3 region has 12 residues. The DNA for the CDR3 is TGCAGCGTTGAACGGGGAGGGACTGAAGCTTTCTTT. It encodes CSVERGGTEAFF. Variable domain in full (rest from reference TRBV29-1 and TRBJ1-1): SAVISQKPSRDICQRGTSLTIQCQVDSQVTMMFWYRQQPGQSLTLIATANQGSEATYESGFVIDKFPISRPNLTFSTLTVSNMSPEDSSIYLCSVERGGTEAFFGQGTRLTVV.

The sample holds many counts of this clonotype. This chain joins TRBV28 and TRBJ2-2; D gene ambiguous. The V gene's germline CDR1 is MDHEN and CDR2 SYDVKM. This CDR3 contains 12 residues. The ends were cut back, 6 bases at V and 4 bases at J, with 6 bases in the middle. CDR3 nucleotide sequence: TGTGCCAGCAGACTTCTCACCGGGGAGCTGTTTTTT. Translation: CASRLLTGELFF.

The table lists this clonotype with many counts. The V call is TRBV12-5, the J call TRBJ1-2; D ambiguous. This CDR3 is 11 amino acids long. CDR1 is LGHNT, CDR2 FRNRAP, per germline. V was cut by 5 bases and J by 7 bases, with 8 bases left in between. For the CDR3, the DNA is TGTGCTAGTGGTACCCGACTTGGCTACACCTTC. It yields the protein CASGTRLGYTF. The variable domain in full, with the rest retrieved from reference TRBV12-5 and TRBJ1-2, is DARVTQTPRHKVTEMGQEVTMRCQPILGHNTVFWYRQTMMQGLELLAYFRNRAPLDDSGMPKDRFSAEMPDATLATLKIQPSEPRDSAVYFCASGTRLGYTFGSGTRLTVV.

This clonotype appeared many times. The chain couples TRBV11-2 to TRBJ1-6; D remains unclear. Germline loops: CDR1 SGHAT, CDR2 FQNNGV. Between the trimmed V and J ends, which lost 2 bases and 10 bases, there was a span of 12 bases. The CDR3 spans 14 residues. CDR3 nucleotide sequence: TGTGCCAGCAGCTTACACCCTTTAGGCTCACCCCTCCACTTT. It specifies CASSLHPLGSPLHF.

At least ten counts were recorded for this clonotype. The chain couples TRBV12-3 or TRBV12-4 to TRBJ1-5; D gene unclear. The CDR3 is 14 residues long. Trimming removed 1 base at V and 5 bases at J, with 9 bases between. In DNA, the CDR3 is TGTGCCAGCAGTTTAGTGGGAAAAGATCAGCCCCAGCATTTT. Translation gives CASSLVGKDQPQHF.

In its sample, this clonotype was seen many times. The chain recombines TRBV15 with TRBJ1-3; maybe TRBD1 (5 bases). Between the trimmed V and J ends, which lost 3 bases and 0 bases, there was a span of 9 bases. This CDR3 comprises 15 residues. Germline V CDR1 and CDR2: LNHNV, YYDKDF (reference sequence). CDR3 sequence (DNA): TGTGCCACCAGCAGGGACACAGGCTCTGGAAACACCATATATTTT. Its translation: CATSRDTGSGNTIYF.

This clonotype was seen repeatedly, ten times or more. The chain links TRBV11-2 to TRBJ1-1; D is unclear. The ends were cut back, 1 base at V and 4 bases at J, with 7 bases in the middle. The CDR3 covers 13 residues. Germline assignment: CDR1 SGHAT and CDR2 FQNNGV. CDR3 loop: CASSLVLGTEAFF. DNA of the CDR3: TGTGCCAGCAGCTTAGTGCTAGGCACTGAAGCTTTCTTT.

This clonotype was counted many times. J is TRBJ1-2 and V is TRBV24-1; D gene uncertain. From germline, CDR1 is KGHDR and CDR2 SFDVKD. V was shortened by 3 bases and J by 0 bases, with 10 bases between the two germline ends. This CDR3 spans 15 amino acids. CDR3: CATSDPGLANYGYTF. For the CDR3, the DNA is TGTGCCACCAGTGATCCAGGATTAGCTAACTATGGCTACACCTTC.

The chain carries TRBV6-1 and TRBJ1-1; TRBD1 agrees at 9 bases. The CDR3 has 16 residues. Trimming removed 7 bases from V and 5 bases from J; junction bases left unmatched: 14. CDR1 and CDR2 from the germline V gene are MNHNS and SASEGT. This CDR3 is CASKALQGAPETEAFF. DNA for the CDR3: TGTGCCAGCAAAGCTTTACAGGGGGCGCCGGAGACTGAAGCTTTCTTT.